This T cell receptor (beta chain) stems from a study of T cell responses to AZD1222 COVID-19 vaccine. Study results and caveats: In all cases, repertoires were sampled only after the peak T cell response. Epitopes outside B.1.351 and B.1.1.7 mutated regions reportedly drew nearly half of spike TCRs.

Regarding this clone: Its target is not known.

The CDR3 covers 14 residues. CDR1 is SEHNR and CDR2 is FQNEAQ in the germline V gene (reference sequence). V shed 1 base and J shed 8 bases, with 14 bases lying between them. Using immunoSEQ multiplex PCR, the repertoire was profiled, and TCRdb retains in-frame clones only, with some absent. The sample holds 60,000 to 70,000 clones; roughly four fifths are singletons and the top ten take under 6.5%. The TCR was taken from an adult in good health. This sequence joins TRBV7-9 and TRBJ1-2; TRBD1 is a possible D gene (5 bases). This specimen consisted of peripheral blood, obtained on day 0 of AZD1222 vaccination. The CDR3 reads CASSLVGDGPGYTF. The CDR3 DNA sequence: TGTGCCAGCAGCTTAGTGGGGGACGGTCCGGGCTACACCTTC. Using reference TRBV7-9 and TRBJ1-2 for the parts outside the CDR3, the full variable domain is DTGVSQNPRHKITKRGQNVTFRCDPISEHNRLYWYRQTLGQGPEFLTYFQNEAQLEKSRLLSDRFSAERPKGSFSTLEIQRTEQGDSAMYLCASSLVGDGPGYTFGSGTRLTVV.